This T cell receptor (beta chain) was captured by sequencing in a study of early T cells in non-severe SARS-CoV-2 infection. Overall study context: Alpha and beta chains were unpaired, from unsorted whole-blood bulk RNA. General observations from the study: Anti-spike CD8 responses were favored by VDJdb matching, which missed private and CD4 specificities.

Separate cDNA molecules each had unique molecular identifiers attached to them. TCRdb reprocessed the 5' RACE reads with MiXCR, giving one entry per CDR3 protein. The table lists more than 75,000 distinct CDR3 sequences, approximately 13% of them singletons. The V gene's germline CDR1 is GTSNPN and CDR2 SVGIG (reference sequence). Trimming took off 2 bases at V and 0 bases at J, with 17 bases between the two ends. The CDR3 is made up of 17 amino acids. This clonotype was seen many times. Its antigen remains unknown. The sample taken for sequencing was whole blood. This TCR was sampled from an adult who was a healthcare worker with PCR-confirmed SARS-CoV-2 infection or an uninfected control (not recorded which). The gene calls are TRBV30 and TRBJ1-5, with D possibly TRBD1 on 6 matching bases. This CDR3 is CAWSRGQLVYSNQPQHF. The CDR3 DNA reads TGTGCCTGGAGTCGAGGACAGTTAGTATATAGCAATCAGCCCCAGCATTTT.